At least ten counts were recorded for the clone carrying this TCR beta chain. CDR1 and CDR2 (germline): DFQATT, SNEGSKA (reference sequence). Trimming pared 1 base from V and 7 bases from J, leaving 11 bases between. The CDR3 runs to 12 residues. The time point: patch test 3, about 24 weeks after DPC sensitization. Described treatment: therapeutic diphenylcyclopropenone sensitization with weekly scalp DPC. The study extracted total RNA from unfractionated whole blood. This sample stems from a study of human T cells and chemical hapten exposure. The overall study: For the roughly 25-week duration of the study, patients were given weekly doses of diphenylcyclopropenone on the scalp.

Individual cDNA molecules received unique molecular identifiers in the library. In the authors' workflow: Sample TCR totals centred on a median of approximately 96,000, ranging about 20,000 to 700,000. TCRdb reprocessed the RACE reads via MiXCR and lists one record per CDR3 protein. TCRdb, rather than the study authors, made the V and J calls. The sample yields fewer than 50,000 distinct CDR3 sequences, 9.5% seen once. The source is a man aged 45-65 years with alopecia areata. Some clones in this sample may be carry-over from other donors' samples. The source was whole blood, collected in connection with sensitization to the hapten diphenylcyclopropenone (DPC). This rearrangement joins TRBV20-1 to TRBJ2-7, with D unresolved. The CDR3 DNA reads as TGCAGTGCTAGAGGGCAGGAGTGGGAGCAGTACTTC. Protein product: CSARGQEWEQYF.